Below, one T cell receptor beta chain is given with its context. Its antigen is not known. This sample was taken from a study of T-cell reconstitution after alpha-beta-depleted transplantation in children. V lost 4 bases to trimming and J lost 3 bases, with 10 bases between them. CDR3 length: 14 residues. Germline CDR1 LNHNV, CDR2 YYDKDF (reference sequence). TCRbeta library preparation incorporated unique molecular identifiers. In TCRdb, the PCR reads were re-called with MiXCR into one record per CDR3 protein. The repertoire consists of about a million distinct CDR3 sequences, with roughly 29% occurring once and the leading ten covering over 25%. Study-level findings and limits: Some patients showed high day-60 TCRbeta diversity, which derived from surviving recipient T cells and thymic progenitors. It was newly produced T cells that mostly accounted for T-cell counts and diversity one year after transplant. Several hundred rapidly expanded clones from non-depleted graft cells reportedly supplied alpha-beta T cells about two months post-transplant.

This specimen was PBMCs, mostly from graft donor cells, taken 360 days after TCRalphabeta/CD19-depleted stem cell transplant. This receptor was taken from a boy in the first two years of life who had a stem cell transplant for SCID, so the T cells may come from the graft donor. This rearrangement joins TRBV15 to TRBJ1-5; D remains ambiguous. CDR3 sequence reads: CATSIVRLNQPQHF. Written as DNA, the CDR3 is TGTGCCACCAGCATTGTGCGTCTCAATCAGCCCCAGCATTTT.